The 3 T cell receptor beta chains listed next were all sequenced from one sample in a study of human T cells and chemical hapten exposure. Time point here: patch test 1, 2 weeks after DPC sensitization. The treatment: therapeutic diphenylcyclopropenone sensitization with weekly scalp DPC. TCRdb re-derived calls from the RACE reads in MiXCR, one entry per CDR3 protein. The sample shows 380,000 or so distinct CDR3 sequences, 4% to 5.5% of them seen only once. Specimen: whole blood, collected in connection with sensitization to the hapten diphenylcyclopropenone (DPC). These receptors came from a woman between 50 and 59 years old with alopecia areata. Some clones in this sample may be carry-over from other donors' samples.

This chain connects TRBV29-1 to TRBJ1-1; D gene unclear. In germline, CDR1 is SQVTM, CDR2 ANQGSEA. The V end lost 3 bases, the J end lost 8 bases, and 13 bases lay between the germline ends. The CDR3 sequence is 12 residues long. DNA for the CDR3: TGCAGCGTTGAGGAGGTAGGAATAGAAGCTTTCTTT. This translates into CSVEEVGIEAFF.

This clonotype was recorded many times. CDR3 nucleotide sequence: TGTGCCAGCATCCGCGGCAGGGAAAGCACAGATACGCAGTATTTT. It codes for CASIRGRESTDTQYF. The chain employs TRBV12-3 or TRBV12-4 and TRBJ2-3; D perhaps matches TRBD1 (5 bases). CDR3 length: 15 amino acids. The V gene lost 7 bases and the J gene lost 0 bases, with 14 bases spanning the gap.

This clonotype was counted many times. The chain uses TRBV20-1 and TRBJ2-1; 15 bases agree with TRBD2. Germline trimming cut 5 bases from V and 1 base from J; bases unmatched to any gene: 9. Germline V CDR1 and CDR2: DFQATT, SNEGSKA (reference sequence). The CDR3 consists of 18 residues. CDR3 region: CSAAPGLAGGRSYNEQFF. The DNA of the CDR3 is TGCAGTGCTGCCCCGGGACTAGCGGGGGGCCGATCCTACAATGAGCAGTTCTTC.